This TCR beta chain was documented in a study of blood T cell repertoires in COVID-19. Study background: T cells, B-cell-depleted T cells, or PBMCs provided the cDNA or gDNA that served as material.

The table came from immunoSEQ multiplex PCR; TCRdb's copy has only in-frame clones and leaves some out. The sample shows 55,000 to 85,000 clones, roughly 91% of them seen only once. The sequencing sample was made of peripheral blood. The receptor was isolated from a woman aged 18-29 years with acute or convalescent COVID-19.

The DNA for the CDR3 is TGTGCCAGCAGTACAGAGGACAGGGCCACAGATACGCAGTATTTT. Protein sequence: CASSTEDRATDTQYF. The chain combines TRBV28 with TRBJ2-3, with 8 bases matching TRBD1. Trimming cost V 5 bases and J 2 bases; bases outside gene matches: 6. Germline-derived CDR1 and CDR2 are MDHEN and SYDVKM. The CDR3 runs to 15 residues.